These T cell receptor beta chains were read from a single sample in a study of blood T cell repertoires in COVID-19. Some clones are missing from TCRdb's copy, which holds only in-frame ones; the method was immunoSEQ multiplex PCR. The data show around 210,000 clones, 86% seen once. Sequencing was carried out using peripheral blood. These receptors all come from an older woman with acute or convalescent COVID-19. Both conserved end residues are part of each CDR3. The order of the fields is V gene, J gene, D gene, clone size, CDR3 protein, CDR3 DNA. The D gene is left open where the match is weak. Clone size is given for some rows only: seen once, a few or many times, or a class if the clone is expanded.

TRBV9	TRBJ2-2	TRBD2	once	CASSPSGRVTGELFF	TGTGCCAGCAGCCCCAGCGGGAGAGTCACCGGGGAGCTGTTTTTT
TRBV5-1	TRBJ2-2	.	.	CASSQGLNEELFF	TGCGCCAGCAGCCAGGGCCTGAATGAGGAGCTGTTTTTT
TRBV11-3	TRBJ1-1	.	.	CASSLGGRNTEAFF	TGTGCCAGCAGCTTGGGGGGAAGGAACACTGAAGCTTTCTTT
TRBV18	TRBJ2-3	.	.	CASSPLTESATQYF	TGTGCCAGCTCGCCTCTGACAGAATCTGCTACGCAGTATTTT
TRBV7-9	TRBJ2-1	.	.	CASSLEQSYNEQFF	TGTGCCAGCAGCTTAGAACAGTCCTACAATGAGCAGTTCTTC
TRBV7-6	TRBJ2-2	.	.	CASSLGAPNTGELFF	TGTGCCAGCAGCTTAGGGGCACCTAACACCGGGGAGCTGTTTTTT
TRBV24-1	TRBJ2-1	TRBD1	once	CATSDSRNDQGDVKYNEQFF	TGTGCCACCAGTGATTCCCGCAACGATCAGGGGGACGTCAAGTACAATGAGCAGTTCTTC
TRBV5-1	TRBJ2-7	TRBD1	.	CASQTGVGSYEQYF	TGCGCCAGTCAGACAGGGGTGGGTTCCTACGAGCAGTACTTC
TRBV4-1	TRBJ1-2	TRBD1	once	CASSQADRAPIVGYTF	TGCGCCAGCAGCCAAGCAGACAGGGCCCCCATCGTTGGCTACACCTTC
TRBV7-2	TRBJ1-3	TRBD1	.	CASSADRGRGNTIYF	TGTGCCAGCAGCGCGGACAGGGGGCGAGGAAACACCATATATTTT
TRBV5-1	TRBJ1-2	.	.	CASSAFPGTGGYTF	TGCGCCAGCAGCGCCTTCCCGGGGACTGGTGGCTACACCTTC
TRBV4-1	TRBJ2-3	.	.	CASSQDPGDTQYF	TGCGCCAGCAGCCAAGATCCGGGGGATACGCAGTATTTT
TRBV25-1	TRBJ2-3	.	.	CASSEIGSTDTQYF	TGTGCCAGCAGTGAAATCGGTAGCACAGATACGCAGTATTTT
TRBV19	TRBJ1-5	TRBD1	.	CASSTTGGSQPQHF	TGTGCCAGTAGTACCACAGGGGGCTCTCAGCCCCAGCATTTT
TRBV24-1	TRBJ2-6	.	.	CATSARGLTGANVLTF	TGTGCCACCAGTGCACGGGGATTGACTGGGGCCAACGTCCTGACTTTC
TRBV5-1	TRBJ1-1	TRBD1	.	CASSQRTGENTEAFF	TGCGCCAGCAGCCAAAGGACAGGGGAGAACACTGAAGCTTTCTTT
TRBV11-2	TRBJ1-1	.	.	CASSLVAGQAFF	TGTGCCAGCAGCTTAGTGGCAGGGCAAGCTTTCTTT
TRBV29-1	TRBJ2-2	TRBD2	.	CSVGKAGNANTGELFF	TGCAGCGTTGGGAAAGCGGGAAACGCGAACACCGGGGAGCTGTTTTTT
TRBV4-3	TRBJ2-2	.	.	CASSPVLRTGELFF	TGCGCCAGCAGTCCGGTCCTTCGGACCGGGGAGCTGTTTTTT
TRBV15	TRBJ2-4	.	.	CATSRDILEAVYF	TGTGCCACCAGCAGAGATATCTTGGAGGCAGTGTACTTC
TRBV7-3	TRBJ1-1	TRBD1	.	CASSSDRGRNTEAFF	TGTGCCAGCAGTTCCGACAGGGGACGTAACACTGAAGCTTTCTTT
TRBV5-6	TRBJ2-7	.	.	CASSRRRTSSYEQYF	TGTGCCAGCAGCAGAAGACGTACTAGCTCCTACGAGCAGTACTTC
TRBV28	TRBJ2-7	.	.	CASSPQGGSYEQYF	TGTGCCAGCAGTCCTCAGGGAGGATCCTACGAGCAGTACTTC
TRBV4-3	TRBJ2-4	TRBD2	.	CASSQDPTSYNIQYF	TGCGCCAGCAGCCAAGACCCGACTAGCTATAACATTCAGTACTTC
TRBV3-1/TRBV3-2	TRBJ2-6	TRBD2	.	CASSPYPGTSGGVAGANVLTF	TGTGCCAGCAGCCCCTACCCCGGGACTAGCGGGGGGGTAGCTGGGGCCAACGTCCTGACTTTC
TRBV6-2/TRBV6-3	TRBJ2-3	.	.	CASSLRHSDTQYF	TGTGCCAGCAGTCTGAGACACTCAGATACGCAGTATTTT
TRBV19	TRBJ2-7	TRBD1	.	CASSFTGDEQYF	TGTGCCAGTAGTTTCACAGGGGACGAGCAGTACTTC
TRBV28	TRBJ2-2	.	.	CASSLFRRQVEDTGELFF	TGTGCCAGCAGTTTATTCCGCCGACAGGTCGAGGACACCGGGGAGCTGTTTTTT
TRBV7-9	TRBJ2-1	.	few	CASSPGRSSYNEQFF	TGTGCCAGCAGCCCTGGCCGAAGCTCCTACAATGAGCAGTTCTTC
TRBV27	TRBJ2-7	TRBD2	.	CASSRGLAGVEQYF	TGTGCCAGCAGCCGAGGACTAGCGGGAGTCGAGCAGTACTTC
TRBV5-4	TRBJ1-1	TRBD1	.	CASSRDRGHTEAFF	TGTGCCAGCAGCCGGGACAGGGGCCATACTGAAGCTTTCTTT
TRBV5-5	TRBJ2-1	.	.	CASSLAVGELGRQFF	TGTGCCAGCAGCTTGGCCGTGGGAGAGTTGGGTCGGCAGTTCTTC
TRBV5-4	TRBJ2-5	TRBD1	.	CASSLGGGRETQYF	TGTGCCAGCAGCTTGGGAGGGGGCAGAGAGACCCAGTACTTC
TRBV12-3/TRBV12-4	TRBJ1-2	.	.	CASRRDYGYTF	TGTGCCAGCAGGCGGGATTATGGCTACACCTTC
TRBV7-2	TRBJ2-5	TRBD1	.	CASSPWDREETQYF	TGTGCCAGCAGTCCCTGGGACAGGGAAGAGACCCAGTACTTC
TRBV19	TRBJ2-6	.	.	CASSIAVSGANVLTF	TGTGCCAGTAGTATAGCGGTTTCTGGGGCCAACGTCCTGACTTTC
TRBV27	TRBJ1-6	.	.	CASRREGGSYNSPLHF	TGTGCCAGCAGGCGGGAGGGAGGTTCCTATAATTCACCCCTCCACTTT
TRBV5-5	TRBJ2-2	TRBD2	.	CASSSSGTGELFF	TGTGCCAGCAGCTCTAGCGGCACCGGGGAGCTGTTTTTT
TRBV5-1	TRBJ2-4	TRBD1	.	CASSSRTGQGNIQYF	TGCGCCAGCAGCTCCAGGACAGGGCAAGGAAACATTCAGTACTTC
TRBV10-2	TRBJ1-5	.	.	CASSDSGGSSAQPQHF	TGCGCCAGCAGTGATTCGGGGGGAAGCTCCGCACAGCCCCAGCATTTT
TRBV7-9	TRBJ1-2	TRBD1	.	CASSRKTGAAGYTF	TGTGCCAGCAGCCGCAAGACAGGGGCGGCTGGCTACACCTTC
TRBV3-1/TRBV3-2	TRBJ1-6	.	.	CASSQAGDRSPLHF	TGTGCCAGCAGCCAAGCAGGGGATCGTTCACCCCTCCACTTT
TRBV5-1	TRBJ1-2	TRBD1	.	CASSLSGQGYGYTF	TGCGCCAGCAGCTTATCGGGACAGGGGTATGGCTACACCTTC
TRBV5-1	TRBJ2-5	.	.	CASSGGTVQETQYF	TGCGCCAGCAGCGGCGGGACAGTTCAAGAGACCCAGTACTTC
TRBV18	TRBJ1-2	TRBD1	.	CASSPLTGEAGYTF	TGTGCCAGCTCACCACTGACAGGGGAGGCTGGCTACACCTTC
TRBV19	TRBJ1-4	.	.	CASTETATNEKLFF	TGTGCCAGTACCGAGACAGCAACTAATGAAAAACTGTTTTTT
TRBV12-3/TRBV12-4	TRBJ1-1	TRBD1	.	CASSAGQYSEAFF	TGTGCCAGCAGTGCGGGACAGTACTCCGAAGCTTTCTTT
TRBV2	TRBJ1-3	.	once	CASRRDLRSGNTIYF	TGTGCCAGCAGACGGGACTTACGATCTGGAAACACCATATATTTT
TRBV4-1	TRBJ1-1	.	few	CASRKTAGENTEAFF	TGCGCCAGCAGGAAGACGGCAGGGGAGAACACTGAAGCTTTCTTT
TRBV9	TRBJ1-1	.	.	CASTVGPGSNTEAFF	TGTGCCAGCACCGTAGGTCCAGGGTCGAACACTGAAGCTTTCTTT
TRBV7-9	TRBJ2-5	.	.	CASSPGTGITRGGAQYF	TGTGCCAGCAGCCCCGGGACCGGGATCACTAGGGGAGGAGCCCAGTACTTC
TRBV28	TRBJ2-1	TRBD2	.	CASSLRASGSSYNEQFF	TGTGCCAGCAGTTTAAGGGCTAGCGGGAGCTCCTACAATGAGCAGTTCTTC
TRBV3-1/TRBV3-2	TRBJ2-3	.	.	CASSQAKQVRSGNTQYF	TGTGCCAGCAGCCAAGCGAAACAGGTGAGATCCGGTAATACGCAGTATTTT
TRBV9	TRBJ1-1	TRBD1	.	CASSPRTGGYTEAFF	TGTGCCAGCAGCCCCCGGACAGGGGGGTACACTGAAGCTTTCTTT